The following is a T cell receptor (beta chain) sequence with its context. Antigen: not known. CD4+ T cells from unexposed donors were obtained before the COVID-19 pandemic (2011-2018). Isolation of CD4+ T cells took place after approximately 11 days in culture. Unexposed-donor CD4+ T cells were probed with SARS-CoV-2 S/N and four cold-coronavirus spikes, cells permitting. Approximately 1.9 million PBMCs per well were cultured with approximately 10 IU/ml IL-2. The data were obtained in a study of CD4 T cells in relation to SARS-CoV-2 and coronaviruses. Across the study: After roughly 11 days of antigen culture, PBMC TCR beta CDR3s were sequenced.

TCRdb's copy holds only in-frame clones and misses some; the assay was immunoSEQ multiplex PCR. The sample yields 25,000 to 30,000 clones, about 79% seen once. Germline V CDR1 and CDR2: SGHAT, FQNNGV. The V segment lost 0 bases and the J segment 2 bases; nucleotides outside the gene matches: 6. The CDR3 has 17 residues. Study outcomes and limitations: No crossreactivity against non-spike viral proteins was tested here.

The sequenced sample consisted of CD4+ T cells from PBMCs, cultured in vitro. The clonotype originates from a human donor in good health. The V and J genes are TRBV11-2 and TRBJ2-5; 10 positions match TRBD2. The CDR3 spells CASSLDQTSGLQETQYF. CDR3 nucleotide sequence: TGTGCCAGCAGCTTAGACCAGACTAGCGGGCTTCAAGAGACCCAGTACTTC.